This entry features one T cell receptor beta chain sequence. Researchers grouped second doses given at about 4 or about 12 weeks into one pool. This specimen belongs to a study of T cell responses to AZD1222 COVID-19 vaccine. The data were produced by immunoSEQ multiplex PCR, yet TCRdb's version contains in-frame clones alone and is incomplete. The sample lists 150,000 to 200,000 clones, around 88% occurring once. Per the germline V gene, CDR1 is KGHSH and CDR2 is LQKENI. Between the trimmed V and J ends, which lost 3 bases and 4 bases, there was a span of 10 bases. This CDR3 region has 14 residues. The sequence was collected from an adult who received the AZD1222 COVID-19 vaccine. This chain connects TRBV18 to TRBJ1-5; D is unclear. The input for sequencing was peripheral blood, taken 28 days after the second AZD1222 dose. CDR3 in DNA: TGTGCCAGCTCACCCACCCCGACGAATCAGCCCCAGCATTTT. Protein: CASSPTPTNQPQHF.